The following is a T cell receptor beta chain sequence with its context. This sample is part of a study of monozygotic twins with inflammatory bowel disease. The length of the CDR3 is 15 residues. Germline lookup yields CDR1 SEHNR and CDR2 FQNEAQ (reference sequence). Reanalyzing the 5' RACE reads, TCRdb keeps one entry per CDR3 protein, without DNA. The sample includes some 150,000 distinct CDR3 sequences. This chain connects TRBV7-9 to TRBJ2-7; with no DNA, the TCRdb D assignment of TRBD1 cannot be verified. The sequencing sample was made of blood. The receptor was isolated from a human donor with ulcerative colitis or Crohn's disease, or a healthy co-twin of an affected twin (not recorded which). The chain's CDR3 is CASSLIGGIGYEQYF.